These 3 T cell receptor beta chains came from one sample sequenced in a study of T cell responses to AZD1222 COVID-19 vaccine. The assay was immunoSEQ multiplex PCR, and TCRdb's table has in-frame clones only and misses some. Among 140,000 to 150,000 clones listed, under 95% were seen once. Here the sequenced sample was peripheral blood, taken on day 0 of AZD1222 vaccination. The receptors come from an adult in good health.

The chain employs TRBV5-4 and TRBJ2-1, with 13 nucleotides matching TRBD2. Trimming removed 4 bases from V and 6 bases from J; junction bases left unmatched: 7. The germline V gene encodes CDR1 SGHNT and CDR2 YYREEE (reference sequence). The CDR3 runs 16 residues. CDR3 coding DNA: TGTGCCAGCAGCGGCGGGACTAGCGGGGCCCTCAATGAGCAGTTCTTC. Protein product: CASSGGTSGALNEQFF.

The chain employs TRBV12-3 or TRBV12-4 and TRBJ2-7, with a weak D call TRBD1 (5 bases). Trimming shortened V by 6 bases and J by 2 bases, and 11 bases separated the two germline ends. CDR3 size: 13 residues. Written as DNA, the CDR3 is TGTGCCAGCAGCCTCGACAGAGCCTACGAGCAGTACTTC. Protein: CASSLDRAYEQYF.

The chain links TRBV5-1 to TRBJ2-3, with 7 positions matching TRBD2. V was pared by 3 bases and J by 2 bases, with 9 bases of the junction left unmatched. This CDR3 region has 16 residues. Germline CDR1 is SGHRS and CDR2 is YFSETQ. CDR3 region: CASSSLGAGATDTQYF. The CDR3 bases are TGCGCCAGCAGCTCCCTTGGTGCGGGAGCCACAGATACGCAGTATTTT.